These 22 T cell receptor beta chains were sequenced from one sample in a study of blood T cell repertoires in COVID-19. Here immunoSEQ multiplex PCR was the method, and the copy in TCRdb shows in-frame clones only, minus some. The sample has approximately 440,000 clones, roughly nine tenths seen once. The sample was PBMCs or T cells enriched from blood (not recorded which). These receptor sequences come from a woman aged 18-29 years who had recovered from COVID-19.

The CDR3 reads CASSRVGEKLFF. The CDR3 nucleotides are TGTGCCAGCAGCAGGGTAGGCGAAAAACTGTTTTTT. The chain is built from TRBV6-5 and TRBJ1-4; tentatively, D is TRBD1 (5 bases). The CDR3 is 12 residues long. In germline, CDR1 is MNHEY, CDR2 SVGAGI. Trimming removed 6 bases from V and 8 bases from J, with 10 bases in between.

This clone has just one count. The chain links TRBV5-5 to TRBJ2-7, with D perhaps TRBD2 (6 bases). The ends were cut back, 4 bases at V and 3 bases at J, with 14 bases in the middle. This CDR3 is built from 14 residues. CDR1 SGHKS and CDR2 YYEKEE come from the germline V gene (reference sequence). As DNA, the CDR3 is TGTGCCAGCAGCCCCACCGGGACTTTCTACGAGCAGTACTTC. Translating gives CASSPTGTFYEQYF.

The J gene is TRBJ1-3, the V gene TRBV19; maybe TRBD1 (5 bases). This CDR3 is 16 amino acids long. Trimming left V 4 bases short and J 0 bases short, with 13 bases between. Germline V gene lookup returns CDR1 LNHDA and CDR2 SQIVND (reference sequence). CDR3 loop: CASSTQGRSSGNTIYF. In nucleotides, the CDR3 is TGTGCCAGTAGTACCCAGGGCCGGAGCTCTGGAAACACCATATATTTT.

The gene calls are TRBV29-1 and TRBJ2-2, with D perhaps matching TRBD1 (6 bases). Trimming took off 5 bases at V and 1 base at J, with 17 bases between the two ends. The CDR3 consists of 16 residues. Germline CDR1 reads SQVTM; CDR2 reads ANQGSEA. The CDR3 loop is CSVSEDRPLNTGELFF. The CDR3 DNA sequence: TGCAGCGTTTCTGAAGACAGGCCGTTGAACACCGGGGAGCTGTTTTTT.

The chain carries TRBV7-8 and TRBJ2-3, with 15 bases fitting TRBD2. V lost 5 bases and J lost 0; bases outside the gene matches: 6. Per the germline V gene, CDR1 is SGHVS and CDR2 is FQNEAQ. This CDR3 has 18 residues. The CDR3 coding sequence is TGTGCCAGCAGCCCCGGGACTAGCGGGGGGATTAGCACAGATACGCAGTATTTT. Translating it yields CASSPGTSGGISTDTQYF.

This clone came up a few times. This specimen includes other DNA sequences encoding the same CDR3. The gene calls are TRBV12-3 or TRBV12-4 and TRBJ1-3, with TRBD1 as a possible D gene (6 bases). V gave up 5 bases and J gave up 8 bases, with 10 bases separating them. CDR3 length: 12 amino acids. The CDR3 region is CASSLGGDTIYF. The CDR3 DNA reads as TGTGCCAGCAGTCTAGGGGGGGACACCATATATTTT.

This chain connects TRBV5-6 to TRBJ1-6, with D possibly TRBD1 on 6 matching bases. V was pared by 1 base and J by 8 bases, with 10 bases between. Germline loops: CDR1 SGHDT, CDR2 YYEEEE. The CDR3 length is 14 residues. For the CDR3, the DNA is TGTGCCAGCAGCTTGCAGGGGACATATTCACCCCTCCACTTT. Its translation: CASSLQGTYSPLHF. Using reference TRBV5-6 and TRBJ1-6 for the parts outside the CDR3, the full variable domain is DAGVTQSPTHLIKTRGQQVTLRCSPKSGHDTVSWYQQALGQGPQFIFQYYEEEERQRGNFPDRFSGHQFPNYSSELNVNALLLGDSALYLCASSLQGTYSPLHFGNGTRLTVT.

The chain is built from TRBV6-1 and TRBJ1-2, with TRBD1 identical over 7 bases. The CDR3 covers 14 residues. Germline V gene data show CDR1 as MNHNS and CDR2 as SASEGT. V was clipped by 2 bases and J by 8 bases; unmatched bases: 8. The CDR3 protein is CASSELGQDWGYTF. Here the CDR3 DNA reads TGTGCCAGCAGTGAATTAGGACAGGACTGGGGCTACACCTTC.

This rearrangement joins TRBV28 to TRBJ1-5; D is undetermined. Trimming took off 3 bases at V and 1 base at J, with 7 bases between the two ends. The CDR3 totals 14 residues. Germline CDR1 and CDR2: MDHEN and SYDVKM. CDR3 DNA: TGTGCCAGCAGTTTCGGCAGGAGCAATCAGCCCCAGCATTTT. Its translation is CASSFGRSNQPQHF.

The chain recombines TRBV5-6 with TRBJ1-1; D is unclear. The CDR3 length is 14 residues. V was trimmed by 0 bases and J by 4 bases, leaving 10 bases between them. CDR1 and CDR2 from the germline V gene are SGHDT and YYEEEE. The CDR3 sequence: CASSLGVGSTEAFF. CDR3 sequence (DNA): TGTGCCAGCAGCTTGGGTGTGGGGAGCACTGAAGCTTTCTTT.

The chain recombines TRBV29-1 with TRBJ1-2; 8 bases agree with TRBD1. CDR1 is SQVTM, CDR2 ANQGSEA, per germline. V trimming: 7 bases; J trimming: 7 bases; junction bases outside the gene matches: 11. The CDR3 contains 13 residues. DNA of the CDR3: TGCAGCGCCGGGCCAGGACAGGGTCCTGGCTACACCTTC. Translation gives CSAGPGQGPGYTF. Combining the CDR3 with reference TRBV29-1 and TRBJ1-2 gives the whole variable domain SAVISQKPSRDICQRGTSLTIQCQVDSQVTMMFWYRQQPGQSLTLIATANQGSEATYESGFVIDKFPISRPNLTFSTLTVSNMSPEDSSIYLCSAGPGQGPGYTFGSGTRLTVV.

The chain's CDR3 is CASSGDWDRGIRYNEQFF. CDR3 coding DNA: TGTGCCAGCAGTGGGGACTGGGACAGGGGGATTAGGTACAATGAGCAGTTCTTC. The rearrangement links TRBV28 to TRBJ2-1; the match to TRBD1 covers 11 bases. Per the germline V gene, CDR1 is MDHEN and CDR2 is SYDVKM. The CDR3 is made up of 18 amino acids. After removal of 5 bases from V and 4 bases from J, the junction contained 13 bases not matched to a gene.

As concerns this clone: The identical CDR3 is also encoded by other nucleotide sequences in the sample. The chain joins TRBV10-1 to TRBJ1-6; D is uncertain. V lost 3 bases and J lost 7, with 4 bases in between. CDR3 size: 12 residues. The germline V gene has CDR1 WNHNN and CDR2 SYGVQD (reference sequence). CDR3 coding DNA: TGCGCCAGCAGTGATTCGAATTCACCCCTCCACTTT. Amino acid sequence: CASSDSNSPLHF.

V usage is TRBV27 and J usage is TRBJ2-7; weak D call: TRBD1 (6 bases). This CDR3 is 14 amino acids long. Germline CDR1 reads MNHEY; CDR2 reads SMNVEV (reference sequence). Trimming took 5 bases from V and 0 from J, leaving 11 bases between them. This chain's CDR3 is CASSEGTFSYEQYF. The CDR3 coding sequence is TGTGCCAGCAGTGAAGGGACATTCTCCTACGAGCAGTACTTC.

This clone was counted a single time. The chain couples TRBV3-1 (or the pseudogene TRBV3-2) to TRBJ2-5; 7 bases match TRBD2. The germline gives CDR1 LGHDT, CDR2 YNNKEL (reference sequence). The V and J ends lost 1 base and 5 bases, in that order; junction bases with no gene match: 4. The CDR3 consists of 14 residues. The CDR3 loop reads CASSQVMGGETQYF. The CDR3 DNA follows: TGTGCCAGCAGCCAAGTGATGGGGGGGGAGACCCAGTACTTC.

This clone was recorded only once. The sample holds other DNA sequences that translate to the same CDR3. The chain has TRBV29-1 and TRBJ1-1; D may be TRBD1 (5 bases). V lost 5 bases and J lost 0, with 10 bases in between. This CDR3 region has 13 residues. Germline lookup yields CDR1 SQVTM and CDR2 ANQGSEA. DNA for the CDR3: TGCAGCGTTTCGGGACTGATGAACACTGAAGCTTTCTTT. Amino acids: CSVSGLMNTEAFF.

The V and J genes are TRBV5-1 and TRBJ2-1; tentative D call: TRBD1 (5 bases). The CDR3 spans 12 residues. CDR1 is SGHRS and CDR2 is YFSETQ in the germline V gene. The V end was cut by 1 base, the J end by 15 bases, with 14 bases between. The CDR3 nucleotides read TGCGCCAGCAGCTTGCAGGGCTACCAGGGGTTCTTC. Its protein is CASSLQGYQGFF.

Here the CDR3 reads CASSLVQGQGDEKLFF. The CDR3 nucleotides are TGTGCCAGTAGTCTTGTACAGGGACAGGGTGACGAAAAACTGTTTTTT. The chain uses TRBV19 and TRBJ1-4; 9 bases fit TRBD1. With 5 bases clipped from V and 8 bases from J, the junction kept 12 bases outside the gene matches. The CDR3 is 16 amino acids. Germline assignment: CDR1 LNHDA and CDR2 SQIVND (reference sequence).

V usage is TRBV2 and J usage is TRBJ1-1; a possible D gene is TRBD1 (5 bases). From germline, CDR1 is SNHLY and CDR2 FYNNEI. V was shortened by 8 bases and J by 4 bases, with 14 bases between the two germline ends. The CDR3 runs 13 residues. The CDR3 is CASRVGGTTEAFF. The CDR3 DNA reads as TGTGCCAGCCGTGTGGGGGGGACCACTGAAGCTTTCTTT.

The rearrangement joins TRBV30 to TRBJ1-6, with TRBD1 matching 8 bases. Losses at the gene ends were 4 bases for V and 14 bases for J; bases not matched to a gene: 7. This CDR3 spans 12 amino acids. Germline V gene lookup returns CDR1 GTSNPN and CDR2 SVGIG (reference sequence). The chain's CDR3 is CAWTGGDSSLHF. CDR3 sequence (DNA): TGTGCCTGGACAGGGGGCGATTCGTCCCTCCACTTT.

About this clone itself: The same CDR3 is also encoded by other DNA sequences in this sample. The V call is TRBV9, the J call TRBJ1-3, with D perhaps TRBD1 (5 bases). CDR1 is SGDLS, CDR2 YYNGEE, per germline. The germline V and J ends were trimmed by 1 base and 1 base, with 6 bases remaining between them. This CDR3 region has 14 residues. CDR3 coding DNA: TGTGCCAGCAGCGTAACAGGTTCTGGAAACACCATATATTTT. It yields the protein CASSVTGSGNTIYF.

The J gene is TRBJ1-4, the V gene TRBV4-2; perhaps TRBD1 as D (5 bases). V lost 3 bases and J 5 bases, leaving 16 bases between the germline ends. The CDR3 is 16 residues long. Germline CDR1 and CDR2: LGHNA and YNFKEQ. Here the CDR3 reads CASSQLQGVRNEKLFF. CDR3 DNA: TGTGCCAGCAGCCAGCTCCAAGGGGTGAGGAATGAAAAACTGTTTTTT.